This T cell receptor beta chain was captured by sequencing in a study of human T cells and chemical hapten exposure. CDR1 and CDR2 from the germline V gene are ENHRY and SYGVKD. The CDR3 is made up of 14 amino acids. V was clipped by 6 bases and J by 6 bases; unmatched bases: 7. Via MiXCR, TCRdb re-called the RACE reads, giving one row per CDR3 protein. The sample shows tens of thousands of distinct CDR3 sequences, around a third of them seen only once. Indicated time point: patch test 1, 2 weeks after DPC sensitization. Treatment of the sample: therapeutic diphenylcyclopropenone sensitization with weekly scalp DPC.

This clonotype was obtained from a man aged 35 to 55 with alopecia areata. Some clones in this sample may be carry-over from other donors' samples. Sequences were derived from whole blood, sampled in connection with sensitization to the hapten diphenylcyclopropenone (DPC). The genes are TRBV10-3 and TRBJ1-5; TRBD1 aligns across 8 bases. CDR3 nucleotide sequence: TGTGCCATCAGGTCCGGACAGGGAGGTCAGCCCCAGCATTTT. This sequence encodes CAIRSGQGGQPQHF.